The next 30 T cell receptor beta chains were all read from a single sample in a study of cytomegalovirus exposure and HLA in healthy donors. In the PCR, 60 Vbeta and 13 Jbeta primers were used. Sequencing was performed with immunoSEQ multiplex PCR; in TCRdb, only in-frame clones are kept and a portion is missing. The sample gives 110,000 to 150,000 clones, approximately 80% of which show up once; just over 4.5% is in the top ten. The specimen was PBMCs. Receptors were obtained from a man aged 35-49 years in good health and CMV-seronegative.

The chain links TRBV10-2 to TRBJ2-6; TRBD1 agrees at 9 bases. The CDR3 totals 18 residues. Germline V lookup: CDR1 WSHSY, CDR2 SAAADI. The V segment lost 7 bases and the J segment 1 base; nucleotides outside the gene matches: 11. The CDR3 DNA is TGCGCCAGCACCCCCCGGACAGGGGATTTATCTGGGGCCAACGTCCTGACTTTC. This sequence encodes CASTPRTGDLSGANVLTF.

This clone has just a few counts. The chain employs TRBV7-3 and TRBJ1-1; 7 nucleotides match TRBD1. The CDR3 is 15 amino acids. The V and J ends lost 3 bases and 4 bases, in that order; junction bases with no gene match: 8. CDR1 and CDR2 (germline): SGHTA, FQGTGA. DNA for the CDR3: TGTGCCAGCAGCTTGCAGGGGGTTTTGGTCACTGAAGCTTTCTTT. Protein product: CASSLQGVLVTEAFF.

This clone was counted a few times. CDR3 residues: CASSGGGGELFF. CDR3 coding DNA: TGTGCCAGCAGTGGGGGCGGCGGGGAGCTGTTTTTT. This chain joins TRBV2 and TRBJ2-2, with D perhaps TRBD1 (5 bases). Germline V gene data show CDR1 as SNHLY and CDR2 as FYNNEI. The V gene lost 4 bases and the J gene lost 7 bases, with 7 bases spanning the gap. The CDR3 length is 12 residues.

The chain is built from TRBV7-2 and TRBJ2-7, with D unclear. Germline V gives CDR1 SGHTA, CDR2 FQGNSA. The CDR3 length is 11 residues. The V gene lost 4 bases and the J gene lost 2 bases, with 3 bases spanning the gap. The CDR3 loop reads CASSYTYEQYF. The CDR3 nucleotides are TGTGCCAGCAGCTATACCTACGAGCAGTACTTC.

The V gene is TRBV19, the J gene TRBJ1-4; a possible D gene is TRBD1 (6 bases). Germline lookup yields CDR1 LNHDA and CDR2 SQIVND (reference sequence). The length of the CDR3 is 12 residues. Trimming removed 5 bases from V and 12 bases from J, with 13 bases in between. The CDR3 loop reads CASSGSTGQLFF. The CDR3, as DNA: TGTGCCAGTAGTGGATCCACAGGGCAACTGTTTTTT.

The J gene is TRBJ1-1, the V gene TRBV5-6; D not certain. Per the germline V gene, CDR1 is SGHDT and CDR2 is YYEEEE. The germline V and J ends were trimmed by 0 bases and 11 bases, with 17 bases remaining between them. The CDR3 extends over 14 amino acids. For the CDR3, the DNA is TGTGCCAGCAGCTTGGGAGTGAGGTACCGAGATGCTTTCTTT. Residues: CASSLGVRYRDAFF.

The genes are TRBV28 and TRBJ1-5, with 9 bases lining up with TRBD1. Germline trimming cut 4 bases from V and 6 bases from J; bases unmatched to any gene: 4. The V gene's germline CDR1 is MDHEN and CDR2 SYDVKM. This CDR3 contains 14 residues. The CDR3 spells CASSWTGDSQPQHF. CDR3 in DNA: TGTGCCAGCAGTTGGACAGGGGACAGTCAGCCCCAGCATTTT.

The count of this clone is one. V gene TRBV25-1 combines with J gene TRBJ2-7, with a weak D call TRBD2 (6 bases). Deletions cut 1 base from V and 0 bases from J, with 7 bases between. The CDR3 consists of 14 residues. The V gene's germline CDR1 is MGHDK and CDR2 SYGVNS. CDR3 amino acids: CASSESGDSYEQYF. The CDR3 nucleotides are TGTGCCAGCAGTGAATCGGGGGACTCCTACGAGCAGTACTTC.

The CDR3 protein is CASSPEAGSYGYTF. In nucleotides, the CDR3 is TGTGCCAGCAGCCCCGAGGCAGGGTCCTATGGCTACACCTTC. J is TRBJ1-2 and V is TRBV5-4, with a possible D match to TRBD1 (5 bases). The germline V and J ends were trimmed by 4 bases and 4 bases, with 14 bases remaining between them. This CDR3 has 14 residues. CDR1 and CDR2 from the germline V gene are SGHNT and YYREEE (reference sequence).

The chain is built from TRBV18 and TRBJ1-1, with a tentative D call TRBD1 (5 bases). V was pared by 1 base and J by 0 bases, with 9 bases between. CDR1 KGHSH and CDR2 LQKENI come from the germline V gene. This CDR3 has 15 amino acids. The DNA for the CDR3 is TGTGCCAGCTCACCACAAAGGACATTGAACACTGAAGCTTTCTTT. Amino acid sequence: CASSPQRTLNTEAFF.

The chain combines TRBV2 with TRBJ2-1; possible D gene TRBD2, 6 bases. Germline CDR1 is SNHLY and CDR2 is FYNNEI. The ends were cut back, 6 bases at V and 6 bases at J, with 15 bases in the middle. The CDR3 runs to 14 residues. The CDR3 loop is CASSPGRNFNEQFF. For the CDR3, the DNA is TGTGCCAGCAGCCCGGGGAGGAACTTCAATGAGCAGTTCTTC.

The chain is built from TRBV18 and TRBJ1-1, with unresolved D. The ends were cut back, 1 base at V and 0 bases at J, with 6 bases in the middle. Germline V CDR1 and CDR2: KGHSH, LQKENI. This CDR3 is 14 amino acids long. CDR3 sequence: CASSPRQMNTEAFF. The CDR3 DNA reads as TGTGCCAGCTCACCACGGCAAATGAACACTGAAGCTTTCTTT.

As DNA, the CDR3 is TGTGCCAGCAGCAACCGGGGACAGGGAGCCTACGAGCAGTACTTC. Translated: CASSNRGQGAYEQYF. The V gene is TRBV7-9, the J gene TRBJ2-5; 9 bases are a match to TRBD1. TRBJ2-7 explains the end of the DNA better; the J call may be wrong. This CDR3 is 15 amino acids long. In germline, CDR1 is SEHNR, CDR2 FQNEAQ (reference sequence).

This clone has just a few counts. V gene TRBV25-1 combines with J gene TRBJ1-4; no firm D call. The CDR3 is 15 amino acids. V lost 4 bases, J lost 3 bases, and 12 bases lay in between. CDR1 MGHDK and CDR2 SYGVNS come from the germline V gene. In nucleotides, the CDR3 is TGTGCCAGCAGTGTTGAGGGAGGTGCTAATGAAAAACTGTTTTTT. Amino acid sequence: CASSVEGGANEKLFF.

The chain employs TRBV5-1 and TRBJ2-5; weak D call: TRBD2 (6 bases). V lost 0 bases, J lost 5 bases, and 11 bases lay in between. Per germline, CDR1 SGHRS and CDR2 YFSETQ. The CDR3 is made up of 14 amino acids. CDR3 loop: CASSLVGGRETQYF. CDR3 nucleotides: TGCGCCAGCAGCTTGGTGGGGGGTAGGGAGACCCAGTACTTC.

Notes on this clone: Germline and junction disagree at one end, which may indicate a read error. The chain employs TRBV13 and TRBJ1-1; 9 bases match TRBD1. Germline V gene data show CDR1 as PRHDT and CDR2 as FYEKMQ (reference sequence). The CDR3 sequence is 17 residues long. The CDR3 spells CASSLGQGLWMNTEAFF. The CDR3 DNA is TGTGCCAGCAGCCTAGGACAGGGGCTTTGGATGAACACTGAAGCTTTCTTT.

The chain has TRBV7-2 and TRBJ1-3; D is unclear. Germline V gene lookup returns CDR1 SGHTA and CDR2 FQGNSA. This CDR3 contains 15 residues. V was trimmed by 1 base and J by 0 bases, leaving 7 bases between them. The DNA for the CDR3 is TGTGCCAGCAGCTTAGGTTCCCTCTCTGGAAACACCATATATTTT. This encodes CASSLGSLSGNTIYF.

V is TRBV28 and J is TRBJ1-4, with D possibly TRBD1 on 5 matching bases. Germline V CDR1 and CDR2: MDHEN, SYDVKM. The CDR3 runs to 15 residues. V was pared by 6 bases and J by 5 bases, with 16 bases between. The CDR3 DNA reads as TGTGCCAGCAGATACCTCGGGCAGGGCAATGAAAAACTGTTTTTT. It yields the protein CASRYLGQGNEKLFF. Supplemented by reference TRBV28 and TRBJ1-4, the full variable domain reads DVKVTQSSRYLVKRTGEKVFLECVQDMDHENMFWYRQDPGLGLRLIYFSYDVKMKEKGDIPEGYSVSREKKERFSLILESASTNQTSMYLCASRYLGQGNEKLFFGSGTQLSVL.

The chain uses TRBV7-2 and TRBJ2-2, with 10 bases fitting TRBD2. The V gene's germline CDR1 is SGHTA and CDR2 FQGNSA. V was pared by 7 bases and J by 5 bases, with 4 bases of the junction left unmatched. This CDR3 has 14 residues. The CDR3 region is CASILAGGTGELFF. CDR3 bases: TGTGCCAGCATATTAGCGGGGGGAACCGGGGAGCTGTTTTTT.

As to this clone: Distinct nucleotide sequences in the sample also encode this CDR3. This sequence joins TRBV27 and TRBJ2-3, with D possibly being TRBD1 (6 bases). The CDR3 is 15 residues long. Germline V gene sequence: CDR1 MNHEY, CDR2 SMNVEV (reference sequence). Trimming shortened V by 3 bases and J by 4 bases, and 14 bases separated the two germline ends. CDR3 coding DNA: TGTGCCAGCAGTTTCGAGGCAGGGGTGGCAGATACGCAGTATTTT. Translating gives CASSFEAGVADTQYF.

V usage is TRBV4-3 and J usage is TRBJ2-1, with D possibly being TRBD2 (6 bases). This CDR3 is 17 amino acids long. Germline V CDR1 and CDR2: LGHNA, YSLEER. V lost 0 bases to trimming and J lost 0 bases, with 12 bases between them. CDR3 nucleotide sequence: TGCGCCAGCAGCCAAGATCCCGCGGGGAGCTCCTACAATGAGCAGTTCTTC. Encoded protein: CASSQDPAGSSYNEQFF.

The chain links TRBV5-1 to TRBJ1-1; 7 nucleotides align to TRBD1. The CDR3 covers 19 residues. V shed 4 bases, J shed 6 bases, and the junction held 24 bases outside the gene matches. Germline CDR1 and CDR2: SGHRS and YFSETQ. In DNA form, the CDR3 reads TGCGCCAGCAGCCCACATAATTCGGGTTACAGGGGACTTGACGCTGAAGCTTTCTTT. It specifies CASSPHNSGYRGLDAEAFF.

This clone was recorded a few times. The chain uses TRBV13 and TRBJ2-1, with 9 bases fitting TRBD2. The CDR3 is made up of 15 amino acids. With 2 bases clipped from V and 8 bases from J, the junction kept 7 bases outside the gene matches. The germline V gene encodes CDR1 PRHDT and CDR2 FYEKMQ (reference sequence). CDR3 protein: CASSLLRGGVDEQFF. The CDR3 nucleotides are TGTGCCAGCAGCTTACTGCGGGGGGGCGTCGATGAGCAGTTCTTC.

The V and J genes are TRBV7-3 and TRBJ1-1; D may be TRBD1 (5 bases). CDR3 length equals 14 residues. Germline values: CDR1 SGHTA, CDR2 FQGTGA. V was trimmed by 3 bases and J by 0 bases, leaving 8 bases between them. The CDR3, as DNA: TGTGCCAGCAGCTTGGGGGGGGTGAACACTGAAGCTTTCTTT. It yields the protein CASSLGGVNTEAFF.

The rearrangement uses TRBV5-1 and TRBJ2-7; the match to TRBD2 covers 7 bases. The germline V gene has CDR1 SGHRS and CDR2 YFSETQ. This CDR3 is built from 15 residues. J was trimmed by 7 bases and V by 9 bases; bases with no gene match: 19. CDR3 region: CATKLDGGTLQEQYF. For the CDR3, the DNA is TGCGCCACCAAGCTTGACGGGGGGACTTTACAGGAGCAGTACTTC.

The rearrangement uses TRBV4-1 and TRBJ2-5, with 9 positions matching TRBD2. Per the germline V gene, CDR1 is MGHRA and CDR2 is YSYEKL. This CDR3 has 18 amino acids. Losses at the gene ends were 1 base for V and 5 bases for J; bases not matched to a gene: 14. The CDR3, as DNA: TGCGCCAGCAGCCAAGTAGAGGGGAGCGGGGGGCCGCGGGAGACCCAGTACTTC. Protein product: CASSQVEGSGGPRETQYF.

This rearrangement joins TRBV18 to TRBJ2-5; TRBD2 might be the D (5 bases). Trimming left V 2 bases short and J 4 bases short, with 11 bases between. Germline V gene sequence: CDR1 KGHSH, CDR2 LQKENI. CDR3 size: 14 residues. This CDR3 reads CASSPVGVGETQYF. The CDR3 nucleotides read TGTGCCAGCTCACCAGTCGGGGTGGGAGAGACCCAGTACTTC. Supplemented by reference TRBV18 and TRBJ2-5, the full variable domain reads NAGVMQNPRHLVRRRGQEARLRCSPMKGHSHVYWYRQLPEEGLKFMVYLQKENIIDESGMPKERFSAEFPKEGPSILRIQQVVRGDSAAYFCASSPVGVGETQYFGPGTRLLVL.

This clone has only a few counts. In nucleotides, the CDR3 is TGTGCCAGCAGCGAGGGGTTTGGCACTGAAGCTTTCTTT. This encodes CASSEGFGTEAFF. The gene calls are TRBV9 and TRBJ1-1; a weak D match, TRBD1 (5 bases). The V and J ends lost 3 bases and 4 bases respectively, with 10 bases between them. The CDR3 sequence is 13 residues long. The V gene's germline CDR1 is SGDLS and CDR2 YYNGEE.

The CDR3 protein is CASSLVLQDLVTDTQYF. The CDR3 nucleotides are TGTGCCAGCAGCTTAGTGTTACAGGACCTGGTCACAGATACGCAGTATTTT. This sequence joins TRBV7-2 and TRBJ2-3; TRBD1 is a possible D gene (5 bases). The CDR3 length is 17 residues. V lost 1 base and J lost 2, with 16 bases in between. The germline CDR1 and CDR2 sequences are SGHTA and FQGNSA.

The V gene is TRBV25-1, the J gene TRBJ1-5, with 10 nucleotides matching TRBD1. CDR1 and CDR2 from the germline V gene are MGHDK and SYGVNS. The CDR3 has 15 residues. Losses at the gene ends were 1 base for V and 9 bases for J; bases not matched to a gene: 6. In nucleotides, the CDR3 is TGTGCCAGCAGTGAATCGGGACAGGGGCCCGGGCCCCAGCATTTT. Translated, it gives CASSESGQGPGPQHF. Full variable domain (outside the CDR3, taken from reference TRBV25-1 and TRBJ1-5): EADIYQTPRYLVIGTGKKITLECSQTMGHDKMYWYQQDPGMELHLIHYSYGVNSTEKGDLSSESTVSRIRTEHFPLTLESARPSHTSQYLCASSESGQGPGPQHFGDGTRLSIL.